Below are 29 T cell receptor beta chains sequenced from a single sample in a study of beta chain features in type 1 diabetes. The authors reverse transcribed all of the isolated RNA, so sequencing captured expressed TCRB transcripts. Measured with immunoSEQ multiplex PCR; TCRdb has only the in-frame clones, and not every one. This table has around 500,000 clones, about 10% appearing once. The sample comprised naive CD4+ T cells from blood. These receptors were obtained from a young woman in good health.

In this sample, this clone turned up a few times. The chain links TRBV7-9 to TRBJ2-7; D is ambiguous. Germline CDR1 and CDR2: SEHNR and FQNEAQ (reference sequence). The CDR3 sequence is 14 residues long. Trimming took off 4 bases at V and 1 base at J, with 11 bases between the two ends. This chain's CDR3 is CASSSPAKSYEQYF. The CDR3 bases are TGTGCCAGCAGCTCCCCGGCCAAGTCCTACGAGCAGTACTTC.

This clone has a handful of counts. This chain links TRBV4-1 with TRBJ1-6; D is undetermined. V gave up 4 bases and J gave up 2 bases, with 15 bases separating them. This CDR3 has 17 amino acids. CDR1 and CDR2 (germline): MGHRA, YSYEKL. CDR3 sequence reads: CASSPSGRVTYNSPLHF. The DNA of the CDR3 is TGCGCCAGCAGCCCATCAGGCAGAGTAACCTATAATTCACCCCTCCACTTT.

This clone showed up just a few times. The chain links TRBV7-2 to TRBJ2-1; D uncertain. The length of the CDR3 is 15 residues. Trimming took 5 bases from V and 1 from J, leaving 12 bases between them. From germline, CDR1 is SGHTA and CDR2 FQGNSA. CDR3 sequence (DNA): TGTGCCAGCAGCGTTTCCCGGAGTTCCTACAATGAGCAGTTCTTC. Translation: CASSVSRSSYNEQFF.

This clone was observed a handful of times. J is TRBJ2-5 and V is TRBV4-1; 9 positions agree with TRBD2. The CDR3 extends over 17 amino acids. Per the germline V gene, CDR1 is MGHRA and CDR2 is YSYEKL. Unmatched junction bases numbered 11, after V lost 4 bases and J lost 2 bases. The chain's CDR3 is CASSPFGLAGDQETQYF. The CDR3 DNA reads as TGCGCCAGCAGCCCATTTGGTTTAGCGGGGGATCAAGAGACCCAGTACTTC.

This clone was counted between two and nine times. This rearrangement joins TRBV5-1 to TRBJ1-1; D gene unclear. The CDR3 loop spans 16 amino acids. Germline CDR1 and CDR2: SGHRS and YFSETQ. V dropped 0 bases and J dropped 0 bases, with 12 bases sitting between them. Here the CDR3 reads CASSLAVGNLNTEAFF. In DNA, the CDR3 is TGCGCCAGCAGCTTGGCCGTGGGGAATTTGAACACTGAAGCTTTCTTT. The variable domain in full, with the rest retrieved from reference TRBV5-1 and TRBJ1-1, is KAGVTQTPRYLIKTRGQQVTLSCSPISGHRSVSWYQQTPGQGLQFLFEYFSETQRNKGNFPGRFSGRQFSNSRSEMNVSTLELGDSALYLCASSLAVGNLNTEAFFGQGTRLTVV.

This clone turned up a few times. Other DNA sequences from this sample encode an identical CDR3 as well. The genes are TRBV29-1 and TRBJ2-5, with D uncertain. The CDR3 sequence is 10 residues long. V lost 4 bases and J lost 5, with 5 bases in between. Germline CDR1 is SQVTM and CDR2 is ANQGSEA. The CDR3 reads CSVGGETQYF. The CDR3 region has the DNA TGCAGCGTTGGTGGTGAGACCCAGTACTTC.

This clone has only a few counts. This chain uses TRBV11-2 with TRBJ2-1; D is ambiguous. Germline loops: CDR1 SGHAT, CDR2 FQNNGV. V lost 0 bases, J lost 6 bases, and 6 bases lay in between. This CDR3 region has 13 residues. The CDR3 loop reads CASSLDRVNEQFF. DNA for the CDR3: TGTGCCAGCAGCTTAGATAGAGTCAATGAGCAGTTCTTC.

This clone turned up a few times. The chain recombines TRBV15 with TRBJ2-7; D possibly uses TRBD1 or TRBD2 (5 bases each). The germline gives CDR1 LNHNV, CDR2 YYDKDF (reference sequence). This CDR3 region has 16 residues. The ends were cut back, 0 bases at V and 4 bases at J, with 16 bases in the middle. CDR3 coding DNA: TGTGCCACCAGCAGAGATCGGGCCGTGGGGGTATACGAGCAGTACTTC. Protein: CATSRDRAVGVYEQYF.

The chain recombines TRBV18 with TRBJ1-1; perhaps TRBD1 as D (6 bases). V was shortened by 3 bases and J by 1 base, with 15 bases between the two germline ends. Germline assignment: CDR1 KGHSH and CDR2 LQKENI. This CDR3 has 16 amino acids. The CDR3 protein is CASSPHPGATNTEAFF. Here the CDR3 DNA reads TGTGCCAGCTCACCCCATCCAGGGGCAACGAACACTGAAGCTTTCTTT.

This clone was counted ten times or more. The chain employs TRBV29-1 and TRBJ2-5; 8 nucleotides match TRBD2. Losses at the gene ends were 3 bases for V and 7 bases for J; bases not matched to a gene: 10. The CDR3 covers 14 residues. CDR1 is SQVTM, CDR2 ANQGSEA, per germline. The CDR3 nucleotides are TGCAGCGTTGATGGCGGGGGGATCCTGGTGACCCAGTACTTC. Encoded protein: CSVDGGGILVTQYF. The full variable domain, in which reference TRBV29-1 and TRBJ2-5 provide the parts outside the CDR3, is SAVISQKPSRDICQRGTSLTIQCQVDSQVTMMFWYRQQPGQSLTLIATANQGSEATYESGFVIDKFPISRPNLTFSTLTVSNMSPEDSSIYLCSVDGGGILVTQYFGPGTRLLVL.

The sample holds a few counts of this clone. The rearrangement links TRBV2 to TRBJ2-7; 8 nucleotides match TRBD1. The germline gives CDR1 SNHLY, CDR2 FYNNEI. This CDR3 is built from 10 residues. The CDR3 sequence is CASSLDRDHV. In nucleotides, the CDR3 is TGTGCCAGCAGCCTGGACAGGGACCACGTC.

The CDR3 here is CASSQSPQETQYF. As DNA, the CDR3 is TGTGCCAGCAGCCAATCGCCCCAAGAGACCCAGTACTTC. The chain employs TRBV7-2 and TRBJ2-5, with D unresolved. V shed 5 bases and J shed 1 base, with 8 bases lying between them. Germline V gene lookup returns CDR1 SGHTA and CDR2 FQGNSA. The CDR3 runs to 13 residues.

The chain is built from TRBV18 and TRBJ2-7; 7 positions agree with TRBD1. CDR1 and CDR2 (germline): KGHSH, LQKENI. The CDR3 is 16 amino acids. The ends lost 2 bases at V and 3 bases at J; junction bases unmatched: 10. CDR3: CASSPLKGQWDYEQYV. The CDR3 DNA is TGTGCCAGCTCACCATTAAAGGGACAGTGGGACTACGAGCAGTACGTC.

Details on this clone: Other DNA sequences in the sample encode the same CDR3. CDR3 in amino acids: CASSLAGPQETQYF. CDR3 bases: TGTGCCAGCAGCTTAGCGGGCCCCCAAGAGACCCAGTACTTC. This rearrangement joins TRBV7-2 to TRBJ2-5; unclear D gene. Trimming stripped 0 bases from V and 1 base from J, with 6 bases between. The germline gives CDR1 SGHTA, CDR2 FQGNSA. CDR3 length equals 14 residues.

J is TRBJ1-6 and V is TRBV4-2; D gene ambiguous. Trimming left V 1 base short and J 7 bases short, with 5 bases between. The germline V gene has CDR1 LGHNA and CDR2 YNFKEQ. The CDR3 has 13 amino acids. DNA of the CDR3: TGTGCCAGCAGCCAAGGCGACAATTCACCCCTCCACTTT. This encodes CASSQGDNSPLHF.

This clone was recorded a few times. The chain employs TRBV4-2 and TRBJ1-1; 7 bases align to TRBD1. V gave up 4 bases and J gave up 1 base; unmatched junction bases: 6. The CDR3 spans 15 residues. Germline assignment: CDR1 LGHNA and CDR2 YNFKEQ. The CDR3 sequence: CASSLRQGRNTEAFF. CDR3 sequence (DNA): TGTGCCAGCAGCCTTCGACAGGGAAGGAACACTGAAGCTTTCTTT.

This clone was detected only a few times. This chain uses TRBV7-2 with TRBJ2-7, with no clear D. Per germline, CDR1 SGHTA and CDR2 FQGNSA. V was clipped by 5 bases and J by 3 bases, with 11 bases between them. This CDR3 is 13 amino acids long. CDR3 residues: CASSPHMGYEQYF. CDR3 sequence (DNA): TGTGCCAGCAGCCCTCACATGGGCTACGAGCAGTACTTC.

This clone was observed a handful of times. This rearrangement joins TRBV18 to TRBJ2-7; D unresolved. Between the trimmed V and J ends, which lost 6 bases and 4 bases, there was a span of 22 bases. This CDR3 region has 16 residues. Germline CDR1 reads KGHSH; CDR2 reads LQKENI. The CDR3 nucleotides are TGTGCCAGCTCCGTAGGGAAGGGAACCCCAAGTTACGAGCAGTACTTC. This encodes CASSVGKGTPSYEQYF.

This chain links TRBV28 with TRBJ2-3; TRBD1 matches 8 bases. Per germline, CDR1 MDHEN and CDR2 SYDVKM. The ends lost 8 bases at V and 2 bases at J; junction bases unmatched: 9. This CDR3 has 15 residues. Here the CDR3 DNA reads TGTGCCAGCTGGGCCAGGGGGCCCGCCACAGATACGCAGTATTTT. It yields the protein CASWARGPATDTQYF.

V is TRBV7-2 and J is TRBJ2-2; D is unresolved. V lost 1 base and J lost 2, with 8 bases in between. The CDR3 is 15 amino acids. The germline gives CDR1 SGHTA, CDR2 FQGNSA. Here the CDR3 reads CASSLVVYNTGELFF. Here the CDR3 DNA reads TGTGCCAGCAGCTTAGTGGTCTATAACACCGGGGAGCTGTTTTTT.

V is TRBV28 and J is TRBJ2-3; a possible D gene is TRBD2 (6 bases). The CDR3 contains 15 residues. V dropped 6 bases and J dropped 9 bases, with 22 bases sitting between them. CDR1 MDHEN and CDR2 SYDVKM come from the germline V gene. CDR3 residues: CASRAGRLGIGTQYF. As DNA, the CDR3 is TGTGCCAGCAGGGCGGGACGACTGGGTATTGGGACGCAGTATTTT.

This clone was observed a few times. The V and J genes are TRBV4-1 and TRBJ2-7, with D possibly being TRBD2 (5 bases). The CDR3 has 15 residues. The ends were cut back, 1 base at V and 7 bases at J, with 17 bases in the middle. Germline CDR1 and CDR2: MGHRA and YSYEKL. CDR3 sequence: CASSQVAGSSGEQYV. DNA of the CDR3: TGCGCCAGCAGCCAAGTCGCGGGCTCGTCAGGAGAGCAGTACGTC.

There are a few counts of this clone. This rearrangement joins TRBV11-3 to TRBJ2-5; D is unclear. This CDR3 is 14 amino acids long. Germline V CDR1 and CDR2: SGHNT, YENEEA. Trimming shortened V by 1 base and J by 3 bases, and 9 bases separated the two germline ends. This CDR3 reads CASSLVRGKETQYF. CDR3 sequence (DNA): TGTGCCAGCAGCTTAGTGCGTGGTAAAGAGACCCAGTACTTC.

On this clone: A much larger clonotype is one base distant, so this may be a read error. This sequence joins TRBV30 and TRBJ1-5, with unresolved D. The germline V gene encodes CDR1 GTSNPN and CDR2 SVGIG (reference sequence). The germline V and J ends were trimmed by 3 bases and 6 bases, with 9 bases remaining between them. The CDR3 runs 12 residues. The CDR3 spells CAWRAGAQPQHF. CDR3 sequence (DNA): TGTGCCTGGAGAGCGGGCGCTCAGCCCCAGCATTTT.

In this sample, this clone turned up many times. At the DNA level, this CDR3 is encoded by other sequences in the same sample as well. This sequence joins TRBV18 and TRBJ2-3; D gene uncertain. The CDR3 contains 13 residues. V was pared by 0 bases and J by 1 base, with 2 bases between. Germline values: CDR1 KGHSH, CDR2 LQKENI. The CDR3 is CASSPPGTDTQYF. The CDR3 region has the DNA TGTGCCAGCTCACCACCAGGCACAGATACGCAGTATTTT.

For the CDR3, the DNA is TGTGCCCGACAAACAGGGAATACTGGCTACACCTTC. It translates to CARQTGNTGYTF. This chain connects TRBV30 to TRBJ1-2; TRBD1 might be the D (6 bases). This CDR3 is 12 amino acids long. V was shortened by 8 bases and J by 7 bases, with 17 bases between the two germline ends. Germline lookup yields CDR1 GTSNPN and CDR2 SVGIG (reference sequence).

This clone turned up a few times. The chain combines TRBV7-6 with TRBJ1-3; D is unresolved. The CDR3 is 13 amino acids. Germline V CDR1 and CDR2: SGHVS, FNYEAQ. The V gene lost 4 bases and the J gene lost 1 base, with 5 bases spanning the gap. CDR3 region: CASSSLSGNTIYF. CDR3 nucleotides: TGTGCCAGCAGCTCTCTTTCTGGAAACACCATATATTTT.

This clone was detected only a few times. The genes are TRBV7-3 and TRBJ2-1; D unresolved. Trimming took off 2 bases at V and 8 bases at J, with 13 bases between the two ends. The CDR3 contains 14 residues. The germline gives CDR1 SGHTA, CDR2 FQGTGA. The CDR3 here is CASSLGTTGDEQFF. The CDR3, as DNA: TGTGCCAGCAGCTTAGGCACCACCGGTGATGAGCAGTTCTTC.

The chain has TRBV15 and TRBJ2-7, with 7 positions matching TRBD1. Losses at the gene ends were 0 bases for V and 0 bases for J; bases not matched to a gene: 5. This CDR3 spans 16 amino acids. Germline V gives CDR1 LNHNV, CDR2 YYDKDF (reference sequence). CDR3 in DNA: TGTGCCACCAGCAGAGATCCGGACAGGTACTCCTACGAGCAGTACTTC. Translated: CATSRDPDRYSYEQYF.